This T cell receptor (beta chain) is from a study of blood T cell repertoires in COVID-19. The V gene's germline CDR1 is SGHTA and CDR2 FQGNSA. With 1 base removed from V and 5 bases from J, the gap between germline ends came to 11 bases. This CDR3 has 15 residues. Original data processing: Quantification of nucleated cells was approximated via reference gene primer amplification. TCRdb's table, derived via immunoSEQ multiplex PCR, lists solely in-frame clones and lacks some. V and J calls and clone size come straight from that table; D and trimming were deduced from the DNA. The table includes 150,000 to 200,000 clones, roughly 88% detected once.

Material: peripheral blood. The V gene is TRBV7-2, the J gene TRBJ2-2, with D maybe TRBD2 (6 bases). This receptor was identified in a human donor with active or convalescent COVID-19. The donor label of this sample is uncertain. The CDR3 DNA reads as TGTGCCAGCAGCTTAGTAGGTGGGAGGACCGGGGAGCTGTTTTTT. Translating gives CASSLVGGRTGELFF. The whole variable domain, filled in from reference TRBV7-2 and TRBJ2-2, reads GAGVSQSPSNKVTEKGKDVELRCDPISGHTALYWYRQSLGQGLEFLIYFQGNSAPDKSGLPSDRFSAERTGGSVSTLTIQRTQQEDSAVYLCASSLVGGRTGELFFGEGSRLTVL.